These 4 T cell receptor beta chains came from one sample sequenced in a study of shared clonotypes between healthy human individuals (TCRdb year 2020). Receptors were amplified or captured by the immunoSEQ multiplex PCR assay. The clones in this table, taken by TCRdb from immuneACCESS, are in-frame only. Not every clone is retained; where verified, under half of the shortfall comes from an unresolved V gene, and the cause of the rest is unknown. For this sample there are around 2.1 million clones; approximately 95% appear just once. Clones ranked in the top ten supply roughly 0.13% of the sample. The sequencing input was naive CD4+ T cells sorted from blood. The cell subset or site label for this specimen denotes: CD45RA+ positively selected. These receptor sequences come from a man between 18 and 29 years old in good health.

The sample holds one count of this clone. The genes are TRBV19 and TRBJ1-5; D unresolved. The CDR3 sequence is 15 residues long. The V end was cut by 8 bases, the J end by 0 bases, with 14 bases between. Germline lookup yields CDR1 LNHDA and CDR2 SQIVND (reference sequence). The CDR3 DNA follows: TGTGCCAGTTCTGAGACAAACTATAGCAATCAGCCCCAGCATTTT. Its protein product is CASSETNYSNQPQHF. The variable domain in full, with the rest retrieved from reference TRBV19 and TRBJ1-5, is DGGITQSPKYLFRKEGQNVTLSCEQNLNHDAMYWYRQDPGQGLRLIYYSQIVNDFQKGDIAEGYSVSREKKESFPLTVTSAQKNPTAFYLCASSETNYSNQPQHFGDGTRLSIL.

This chain uses TRBV10-1 with TRBJ2-7; 10 nucleotides align to TRBD2. CDR1 and CDR2 from the germline V gene are WNHNN and SYGVQD (reference sequence). The CDR3 totals 16 residues. V trimming: 9 bases; J trimming: 0 bases; junction bases outside the gene matches: 11. CDR3 in DNA: TGCGCCAGGGGAGGAACTAGCGGGGCCCCCTCCTACGAGCAGTACTTC. Residues: CARGGTSGAPSYEQYF.

The J gene is TRBJ2-3, the V gene TRBV28; D is uncertain. CDR3 length equals 11 residues. Germline assignment: CDR1 MDHEN and CDR2 SYDVKM. Trimming removed 7 bases from V and 11 bases from J, with 13 bases in between. The DNA of the CDR3 is TGTGCCAGCACCACTGAGCAGAGGCAGTATTTT. Protein sequence: CASTTEQRQYF. The full variable domain, in which reference TRBV28 and TRBJ2-3 provide the parts outside the CDR3, is DVKVTQSSRYLVKRTGEKVFLECVQDMDHENMFWYRQDPGLGLRLIYFSYDVKMKEKGDIPEGYSVSREKKERFSLILESASTNQTSMYLCASTTEQRQYFGPGTRLTVL.

The chain is built from TRBV25-1 and TRBJ2-5; tentatively, D is TRBD2 (5 bases). CDR3 size: 10 residues. Trimming shortened V by 4 bases and J by 9 bases, and 6 bases separated the two germline ends. Germline V gene lookup returns CDR1 MGHDK and CDR2 SYGVNS. CDR3 in amino acids: CASSGGSQYF. CDR3 coding DNA: TGTGCCAGCAGTGGAGGGTCCCAGTACTTC. The full variable domain, in which reference TRBV25-1 and TRBJ2-5 provide the parts outside the CDR3, is EADIYQTPRYLVIGTGKKITLECSQTMGHDKMYWYQQDPGMELHLIHYSYGVNSTEKGDLSSESTVSRIRTEHFPLTLESARPSHTSQYLCASSGGSQYFGPGTRLLVL.